This passage covers 23 T cell receptor beta chains from one sample sequenced in a study of OX40 agonist ivuxolimab in advanced cancers. This table comes from immunoSEQ multiplex PCR, and its TCRdb copy is limited to in-frame clones, with some not included. The repertoire holds tens of thousands of clones, about 90% seen once, with about a sixth in the top ten. Material: CD4+ or CD8+ T cells sorted from blood, obtained in a trial of the OX40 agonist ivuxolimab. Receptors originate from an adult with an advanced solid tumor such as melanoma, head and neck, liver or kidney cancer.

V gene TRBV6-5 combines with J gene TRBJ2-7; D is possibly TRBD1 or TRBD2 (5 bases each). The germline V gene has CDR1 MNHEY and CDR2 SVGAGI. The CDR3 consists of 15 residues. Trimming took off 0 bases at V and 6 bases at J, with 15 bases between the two ends. CDR3 sequence reads: CASSYSGLTGPEQYF. In DNA, the CDR3 is TGTGCCAGCAGTTACTCGGGGCTAACGGGGCCCGAGCAGTACTTC.

This clone was counted between two and nine times. This chain uses TRBV7-9 with TRBJ1-2, with D perhaps matching TRBD1 (5 bases). The CDR3 is 17 residues long. Trimming cost V 2 bases and J 1 base, with 17 bases left between them. Germline V gene sequence: CDR1 SEHNR, CDR2 FQNEAQ (reference sequence). CDR3 residues: CASSLIRSARDNYGYTF. CDR3 DNA: TGTGCCAGCAGCTTAATTCGCTCGGCCAGGGATAACTATGGCTACACCTTC.

This rearrangement joins TRBV10-3 to TRBJ1-1; D gene uncertain. With 3 bases removed from V and 1 base from J, the gap between germline ends came to 9 bases. Germline V lookup: CDR1 ENHRY, CDR2 SYGVKD. The CDR3 contains 14 residues. The CDR3 DNA is TGTGCCATCAGTGATCACCTTGCGAACACTGAAGCTTTCTTT. Its protein product is CAISDHLANTEAFF.

V and J are TRBV29-1 and TRBJ1-5; 9 bases map to TRBD1. This CDR3 has 13 residues. V was clipped by 4 bases and J by 4 bases; unmatched bases: 2. The V gene's germline CDR1 is SQVTM and CDR2 ANQGSEA. CDR3 amino acids: CSVGGQGNQPQHF. CDR3 nucleotide sequence: TGCAGCGTTGGCGGACAGGGGAATCAGCCCCAGCATTTT.

The chain combines TRBV23-1 with TRBJ1-2, with D perhaps matching TRBD1 (5 bases). TRBV23-1 is sorted into the ORF group, with uncertain function. The CDR3 loop spans 13 amino acids. Between the trimmed V and J ends, which lost 2 bases and 7 bases, there was a span of 11 bases. The CDR3 DNA is TGCGCCAGCAGTCAAAGGGGCTGGGGTGGCTACACCTTC. Residues: CASSQRGWGGYTF.

The genes are TRBV6-1 and TRBJ2-7; D is possibly TRBD2 (5 bases). The V gene's germline CDR1 is MNHNS and CDR2 SASEGT. V lost 2 bases to trimming and J lost 4 bases, with 15 bases between them. This CDR3 contains 15 residues. The DNA for the CDR3 is TGTGCCAGCAGTGAACGAGGCGGGCCACCGTACGAGCAGTACTTC. Its translation is CASSERGGPPYEQYF.

The chain couples TRBV4-2 to TRBJ2-7; no clear D gene. CDR3 length: 13 amino acids. Germline values: CDR1 LGHNA, CDR2 YNFKEQ. The ends were cut back, 5 bases at V and 3 bases at J, with 11 bases in the middle. The CDR3 sequence is CASSLFVGYEQYF. In nucleotides, the CDR3 is TGTGCCAGCAGCTTGTTTGTGGGCTACGAGCAGTACTTC.

This chain uses TRBV6-5 with TRBJ1-5; D remains ambiguous. Germline V gives CDR1 MNHEY, CDR2 SVGAGI. V lost 0 bases to trimming and J lost 3 bases, with 9 bases between them. This CDR3 region has 15 residues. Here the CDR3 reads CASSYSFPPNQPQHF. In nucleotides, the CDR3 is TGTGCCAGCAGTTACTCGTTTCCGCCCAATCAGCCCCAGCATTTT.

The V gene is TRBV27, the J gene TRBJ2-4, with 9 bases fitting TRBD2. V gave up 0 bases and J gave up 4 bases; unmatched junction bases: 4. The CDR3 length is 16 residues. Germline CDR1 and CDR2: MNHEY and SMNVEV (reference sequence). This CDR3 is CASSLSPSGVKNIQYF. The CDR3 DNA reads TGTGCCAGCAGTTTATCGCCTAGCGGGGTTAAAAACATTCAGTACTTC.

J is TRBJ1-1 and V is TRBV6-5; tentative D call: TRBD1 (6 bases). Germline loops: CDR1 MNHEY, CDR2 SVGAGI. The CDR3 is 12 amino acids. V gave up 6 bases and J gave up 4 bases, with 9 bases separating them. CDR3: CASSQGSTEAFF. The CDR3 DNA follows: TGTGCCAGCAGCCAGGGGAGCACTGAAGCTTTCTTT.

This clone appeared a single time. The chain joins TRBV9 to TRBJ2-7; a possible D gene is TRBD2 (5 bases). The CDR3 is 13 amino acids. Trimming stripped 4 bases from V and 2 bases from J, with 10 bases between. Germline CDR1 SGDLS, CDR2 YYNGEE. The CDR3, as DNA: TGTGCCAGCAGCCTGCGGGTTGCCTACGAGCAGTACTTC. As protein: CASSLRVAYEQYF.

This clone was seen a single time. The V and J genes are TRBV6-6 and TRBJ1-5; perhaps TRBD1 as D (5 bases). CDR1 MNHNY and CDR2 SVGAGI come from the germline V gene (reference sequence). The CDR3 is 13 amino acids. V was shortened by 6 bases and J by 5 bases, with 11 bases between the two germline ends. Here the CDR3 DNA reads TGTGCCAGCAGCAGGACGGGGGATCAGCCCCAGCATTTT. This sequence encodes CASSRTGDQPQHF.

The rearrangement uses TRBV18 and TRBJ2-5; D is perhaps TRBD1 (5 bases). V was trimmed by 3 bases and J by 1 base, leaving 9 bases between them. From germline, CDR1 is KGHSH and CDR2 LQKENI. This CDR3 comprises 14 residues. CDR3 loop: CASSPVQGQETQYF. In DNA, the CDR3 is TGTGCCAGCTCACCCGTTCAGGGCCAAGAGACCCAGTACTTC.

V usage is TRBV30 and J usage is TRBJ1-2, with D possibly being TRBD1 (5 bases). Germline V gives CDR1 GTSNPN, CDR2 SVGIG (reference sequence). Trimming took off 2 bases at V and 5 bases at J, with 15 bases between the two ends. The CDR3 length is 14 residues. CDR3 coding DNA: TGTGCCTGGAGTCGGGGGGGATTCCTGTATGGCTACACCTTC. It encodes CAWSRGGFLYGYTF.

The genes are TRBV5-1 and TRBJ1-1; 9 nucleotides align to TRBD1. The ends lost 6 bases at V and 7 bases at J; junction bases unmatched: 7. The CDR3 runs 13 residues. The germline CDR1 and CDR2 sequences are SGHRS and YFSETQ. The CDR3 loop reads CASTREGQGEAFF. CDR3 coding DNA: TGCGCCAGCACCCGAGAGGGACAGGGTGAAGCTTTCTTT.

V gene TRBV4-1 combines with J gene TRBJ2-5; D is uncertain. Germline values: CDR1 MGHRA, CDR2 YSYEKL. V lost 1 base and J 4 bases, leaving 10 bases between the germline ends. The CDR3 is 14 amino acids. CDR3 DNA: TGCGCCAGCAGCCAAGGTCTAGTCCCAGAGACCCAGTACTTC. It is translated as CASSQGLVPETQYF.

This rearrangement joins TRBV28 to TRBJ2-7, with 11 positions matching TRBD1. Per the germline V gene, CDR1 is MDHEN and CDR2 is SYDVKM. V was clipped by 6 bases and J by 4 bases; unmatched bases: 11. This CDR3 is 16 amino acids long. The CDR3 coding sequence is TGTGCCAGCAGAAACGGACAGGGGGCTGGCGGGTACGAGCAGTACTTC. Its protein product is CASRNGQGAGGYEQYF.

This clone has only one observation. The V call is TRBV7-9, the J call TRBJ1-4, with D unclear. This CDR3 region has 15 residues. Germline V CDR1 and CDR2: SEHNR, FQNEAQ (reference sequence). Trimming stripped 1 base from V and 6 bases from J, with 12 bases between. The CDR3 nucleotides are TGTGCCAGCAGCTTAGGGACTAGGGATGATGAAAAACTGTTTTTT. Its protein is CASSLGTRDDEKLFF.

The J gene is TRBJ2-7, the V gene TRBV19; 10 bases agree with TRBD1. The CDR3 contains 16 residues. CDR1 is LNHDA and CDR2 is SQIVND in the germline V gene (reference sequence). V trimming: 3 bases; J trimming: 2 bases; junction bases outside the gene matches: 7. CDR3 in amino acids: CASSMGQGSNPYEQYF. The CDR3 region has the DNA TGTGCCAGTAGTATGGGACAGGGGTCAAATCCCTACGAGCAGTACTTC. The entire variable domain, with the rest obtained from reference TRBV19 and TRBJ2-7, is as follows: DGGITQSPKYLFRKEGQNVTLSCEQNLNHDAMYWYRQDPGQGLRLIYYSQIVNDFQKGDIAEGYSVSREKKESFPLTVTSAQKNPTAFYLCASSMGQGSNPYEQYFGPGTRLTVT.

This clone appeared once. The DNA of the CDR3 is TGTGCCAGCAGCCAAGGGGCTAGCTCCTACAATGAGCAGTTCTTC. Protein: CASSQGASSYNEQFF. The chain carries TRBV14 and TRBJ2-1; D remains ambiguous. V was cut by 1 base and J by 0 bases, with 7 bases left in between. Germline assignment: CDR1 SGHDN and CDR2 FVKESK. There are 15 residues in the CDR3.

The chain carries TRBV7-3 and TRBJ2-5, with D uncertain. The CDR3 has 14 amino acids. V was clipped by 5 bases and J by 7 bases, with 17 bases between them. The germline CDR1 and CDR2 sequences are SGHTA and FQGTGA. The CDR3 here is CASSPSTVVGTQYF. The CDR3 coding sequence is TGTGCCAGCAGCCCGTCGACCGTGGTCGGGACCCAGTACTTC.

This chain connects TRBV5-6 to TRBJ1-5, with 10 bases aligning to TRBD1. V dropped 6 bases and J dropped 6; count of bases not matched to a gene: 12. The CDR3 is 16 residues long. Germline CDR1 and CDR2: SGHDT and YYEEEE. CDR3 residues: CASTRGPGQGSQPQHF. CDR3 nucleotide sequence: TGTGCCAGCACCCGAGGCCCGGGACAGGGGAGTCAGCCCCAGCATTTT.

This chain uses TRBV5-4 with TRBJ1-3; D is unresolved. CDR1 is SGHNT and CDR2 is YYREEE in the germline V gene (reference sequence). The germline V and J ends were trimmed by 4 bases and 4 bases, with 12 bases remaining between them. This CDR3 comprises 14 residues. The CDR3 sequence: CASSLGSGGNTIYF. For the CDR3, the DNA is TGTGCCAGCAGCCTGGGATCGGGGGGAAACACCATATATTTT.